This TCR beta chain was identified in a study of T cell responses to AZD1222 COVID-19 vaccine. Germline V CDR1 and CDR2: MNHNY, SVGAGI (reference sequence). This CDR3 region has 16 residues. V lost 5 bases, J lost 6 bases, and 11 bases stayed unmatched. Clones were sequenced by immunoSEQ multiplex PCR, and TCRdb holds only the in-frame ones, with some missing. The sample gives 100,000 or so clones, roughly 82% of which show up once; less than 6% is in the top ten. General study results and limits: Seropositive at baseline were only a handful of AZD1222 recipients.

Comment on this clone: Its cognate antigen is unknown.

The TCR sequence derives from an adult in good health. Specimen: peripheral blood, collected on day 0 of AZD1222 vaccination. This rearrangement joins TRBV6-6 to TRBJ2-1; TRBD1 aligns across 9 bases. The CDR3 DNA follows: TGTGCCAGCAGTCAGAATCTGGGACAGGGTGGCAATGAGCAGTTCTTC. Translating it yields CASSQNLGQGGNEQFF.